The TCR beta chain described here comes from a study of blood T cell repertoires in COVID-19. For the study at large: Samples representing acute and convalescent COVID-19 were sourced from the United States, Italy and Spain. T cells, B-cell-depleted T cells, or PBMCs supplied cDNA or gDNA.

Per the authors' pipeline: Nucleated cell counts were estimated from reference gene primer amplification. Clones were read by immunoSEQ multiplex PCR, and TCRdb kept only the in-frame ones, dropping some. V, J and clone size are taken as reported in that table, and D and trimming were inferred from the DNA itself. Of 400,000 to 550,000 clones listed, 80% to 90% are singletons. The CDR3 runs to 15 residues. Trimming stripped 2 bases from V and 4 bases from J, with 14 bases between. CDR1 is MNHNS, CDR2 SASEGT, per germline. Sequenced material: peripheral blood. The chain joins TRBV6-1 to TRBJ1-1; D is unresolved. This TCR came from a woman in her 30s with acute or convalescent COVID-19. The CDR3 region is CASSERGSLGTEAFF. The CDR3 region has the DNA TGTGCCAGCAGTGAACGGGGTTCATTAGGCACTGAAGCTTTCTTT.